The entry that follows covers one TCR beta chain sequence. TEMRA cells were FACS-enriched, while CD8+ and CD4+ T cells were negatively isolated. The record originates from a study of CD8 T cells in Susac syndrome. Random hexamers served to reverse transcribe roughly 0.5 to 1 ug RNA. immunoSEQ multiplex PCR amplified TCR beta CDR3 across 54 Vbeta, 13 Jbeta. MiXCR was run by TCRdb on the immunoSEQ multiplex PCR reads, yielding one entry per CDR3 protein. The sample lists about 73,000 distinct CDR3 sequences; roughly 94% were seen once. V gave up 11 bases and J gave up 4 bases, with 20 bases separating them. Germline V CDR1 and CDR2: MNHEY, SVGEGT. The CDR3 covers 15 residues.

The chain couples TRBV6-2 or TRBV6-3 to TRBJ2-2, with D possibly TRBD2 on 5 matching bases. The sequenced sample consisted of CD8+ T cells from PBMCs. The sequence came from a human donor with multiple sclerosis. The chain's CDR3 is CAVRTYSVLTGELFF. The DNA for the CDR3 is TGTGCCGTCAGAACATATAGCGTTCTCACCGGGGAGCTGTTTTTT.